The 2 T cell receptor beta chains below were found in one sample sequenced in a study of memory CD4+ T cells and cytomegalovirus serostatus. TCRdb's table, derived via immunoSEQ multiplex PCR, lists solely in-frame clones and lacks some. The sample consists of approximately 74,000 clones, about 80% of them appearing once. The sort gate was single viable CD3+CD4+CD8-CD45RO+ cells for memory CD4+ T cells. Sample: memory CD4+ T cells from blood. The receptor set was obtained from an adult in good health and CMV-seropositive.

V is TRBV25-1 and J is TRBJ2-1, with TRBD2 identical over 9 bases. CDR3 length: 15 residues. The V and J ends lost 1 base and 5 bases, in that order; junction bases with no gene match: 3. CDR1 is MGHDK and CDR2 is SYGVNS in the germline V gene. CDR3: CASSESLAGHNEQFF. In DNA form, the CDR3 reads TGTGCCAGCAGTGAATCACTAGCGGGTCACAATGAGCAGTTCTTC.

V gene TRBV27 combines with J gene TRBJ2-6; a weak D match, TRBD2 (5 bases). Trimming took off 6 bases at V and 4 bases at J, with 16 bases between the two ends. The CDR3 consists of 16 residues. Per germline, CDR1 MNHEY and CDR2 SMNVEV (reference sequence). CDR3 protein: CASRFQAGLGANVLTF. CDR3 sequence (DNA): TGTGCCAGCAGATTTCAGGCGGGCTTGGGGGCCAACGTCCTGACTTTC.